Listed below are T cell receptor beta chains from one sample, sequenced in a study of blood T cell repertoires in COVID-19. Produced via immunoSEQ multiplex PCR; TCRdb's table is partial and in-frame only. Here the sample spans about 260,000 clones, more than 75% being singletons. Sample: peripheral blood. Receptors were obtained from a woman aged 60 to 75 with COVID-19, enrolled during active disease. CDR3s include the opening cysteine and the closing phenylalanine or tryptophan. Each record gives: V gene, J gene, D gene, clone size, CDR3 protein, CDR3 DNA. D genes are given only for firm matches. For some rows the clone size is stated as once, few or many, or as a class when expanded; others skip it.

TRBV28	TRBJ1-2	TRBD1	-	CASSFFGQGALNYGYTF	TGTGCCAGCAGTTTTTTCGGACAGGGGGCCCTTAACTATGGCTACACCTTC
TRBV27	TRBJ1-5	TRBD1	-	CASSRDSGNQPQHF	TGTGCCAGCAGTAGGGACAGCGGCAATCAGCCCCAGCATTTT
TRBV4-3	TRBJ1-1	TRBD1	once	CASSPRQGSNTEAFF	TGCGCCAGCAGCCCACGACAGGGGTCTAACACTGAAGCTTTCTTT
TRBV7-2	TRBJ2-7	TRBD2	-	CASSLEGGRHYEQYF	TGTGCCAGCAGCTTAGAGGGCGGGAGGCATTACGAGCAGTACTTC
TRBV4-2	TRBJ2-7	TRBD2	-	CASSQVLAGTYEQYF	TGTGCCAGCAGCCAAGTTTTAGCGGGAACCTACGAGCAGTACTTC
TRBV30	TRBJ2-1	TRBD2	-	CAWRSSGRALEQFF	TGTGCCTGGAGATCTAGCGGGAGGGCCCTTGAGCAGTTCTTC
TRBV4-2	TRBJ2-5	TRBD2	-	CASSQVAGEETQYF	TGTGCCAGCAGCCAAGTAGCGGGAGAAGAGACCCAGTACTTC
TRBV6-8	TRBJ1-4	-	-	CASRRQGESNEKLFF	TGTGCCAGCAGGAGACAAGGCGAGTCTAATGAAAAACTGTTTTTT
TRBV28	TRBJ2-3	TRBD2	-	CASSLQASGGAQDTQYF	TGTGCCAGCAGTTTACAGGCTAGCGGGGGAGCACAAGATACGCAGTATTTT
TRBV4-1	TRBJ1-5	-	-	CASSQDVSVPQHF	TGCGCCAGCAGCCAAGACGTGTCTGTGCCCCAGCATTTT
TRBV27	TRBJ1-6	-	-	CASSSPPTGSNSPLHF	TGTGCCAGCAGTTCCCCCCCGACAGGCAGTAATTCACCCCTCCACTTT